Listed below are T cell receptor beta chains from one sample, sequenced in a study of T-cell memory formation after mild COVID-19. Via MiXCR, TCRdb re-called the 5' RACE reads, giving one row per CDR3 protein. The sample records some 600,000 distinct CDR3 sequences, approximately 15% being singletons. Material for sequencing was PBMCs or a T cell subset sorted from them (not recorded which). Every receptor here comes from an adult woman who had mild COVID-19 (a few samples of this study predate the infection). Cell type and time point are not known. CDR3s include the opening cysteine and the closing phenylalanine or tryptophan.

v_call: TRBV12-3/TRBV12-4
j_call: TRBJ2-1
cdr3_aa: CASSSPRLTRYNEQFF

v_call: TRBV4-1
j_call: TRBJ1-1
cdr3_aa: CASSQEQWIINTEAFF

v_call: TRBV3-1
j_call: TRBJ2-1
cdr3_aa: CASSRDGTSGNEQFF

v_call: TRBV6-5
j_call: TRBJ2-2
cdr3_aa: CASSYRLAGGPNTGELFF

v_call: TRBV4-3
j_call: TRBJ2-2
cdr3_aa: CASSQRDTYTGELFF

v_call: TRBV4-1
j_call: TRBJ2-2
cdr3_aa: CASSRQGFTGELFF

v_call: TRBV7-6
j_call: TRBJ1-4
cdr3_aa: CASSPYGGRHATNEKLFF

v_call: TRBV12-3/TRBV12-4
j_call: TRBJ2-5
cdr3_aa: CASSPLGRGGKETQYF

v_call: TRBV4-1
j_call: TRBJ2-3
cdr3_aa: CASSPGFSTDTQYF

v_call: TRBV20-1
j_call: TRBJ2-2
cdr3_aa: CSARNRLTSGSTGELFF

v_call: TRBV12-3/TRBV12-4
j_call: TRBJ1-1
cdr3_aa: CASGTGGNTEAFF

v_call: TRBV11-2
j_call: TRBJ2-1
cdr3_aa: CASNTGGQPSYNEQFF

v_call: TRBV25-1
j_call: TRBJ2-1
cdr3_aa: CASSEEEDYNEQFF

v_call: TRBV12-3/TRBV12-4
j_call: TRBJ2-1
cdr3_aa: CASSPPGLAGGNEQFF

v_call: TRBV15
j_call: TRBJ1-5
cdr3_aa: CATSRALGVDQPQHF

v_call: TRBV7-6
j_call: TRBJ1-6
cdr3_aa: CASTEDSYNSPLHF

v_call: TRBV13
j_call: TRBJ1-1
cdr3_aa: CASSLEAGENTEAFF

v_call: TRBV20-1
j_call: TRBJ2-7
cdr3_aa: CSVPLRDRAYEQYF

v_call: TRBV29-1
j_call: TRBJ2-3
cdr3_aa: CSVAGTSGGSTDTQYF

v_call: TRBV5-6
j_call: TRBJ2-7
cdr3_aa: CASSGGRSAGPQYYEQYF

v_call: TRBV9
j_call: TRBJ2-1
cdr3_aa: CASSVAEYEQFF

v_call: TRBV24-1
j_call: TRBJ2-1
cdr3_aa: CATSDPRAGGHNEQFF

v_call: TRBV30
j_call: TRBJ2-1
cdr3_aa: CAWSVTSGRFEEQFF

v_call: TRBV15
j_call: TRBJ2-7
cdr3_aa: CATSRRGGSYEQYF

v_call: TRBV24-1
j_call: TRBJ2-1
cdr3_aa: CATSDLWGEQFF

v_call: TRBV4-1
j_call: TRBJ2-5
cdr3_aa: CASSPGLAGFQETQYF

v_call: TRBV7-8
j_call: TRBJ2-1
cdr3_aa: CASSLGDSGSYNEQFF

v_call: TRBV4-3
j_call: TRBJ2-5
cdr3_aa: CASSPVRGRGETQYF

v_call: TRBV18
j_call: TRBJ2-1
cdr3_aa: CASSPADTGRGNEQFF

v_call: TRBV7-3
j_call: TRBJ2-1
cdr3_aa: CASSPGQGAPKGNEQFF

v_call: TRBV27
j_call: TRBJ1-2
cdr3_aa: CASSPRDRRLNYGYTF

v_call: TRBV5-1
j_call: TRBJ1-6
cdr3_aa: CASSLPGTTEGQLHF

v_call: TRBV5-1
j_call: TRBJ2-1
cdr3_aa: CASSLEGLGGNEQFF

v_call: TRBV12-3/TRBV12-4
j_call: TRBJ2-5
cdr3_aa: CASRVLANQETQYF

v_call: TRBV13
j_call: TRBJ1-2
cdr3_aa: CASSLRGHHYGYTF

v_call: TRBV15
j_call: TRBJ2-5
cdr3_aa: CATSGYSDQETQYF

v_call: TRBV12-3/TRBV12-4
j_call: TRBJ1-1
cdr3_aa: CASSHPLGPEAFF

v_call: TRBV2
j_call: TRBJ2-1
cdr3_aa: CARLATPHEQFF

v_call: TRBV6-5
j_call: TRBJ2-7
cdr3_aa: CASSYTASRISYEQYF

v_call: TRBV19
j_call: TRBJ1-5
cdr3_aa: CASSGQRSNQPQHF

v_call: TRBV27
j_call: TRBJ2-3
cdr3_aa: CAVRRADTQYF

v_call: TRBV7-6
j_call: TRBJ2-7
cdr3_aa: CASSSTPETGYEQYF

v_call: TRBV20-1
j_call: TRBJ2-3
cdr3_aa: CSARDPSGPIAGTDTQYF

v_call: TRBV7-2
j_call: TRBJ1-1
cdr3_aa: CASTKGTRKNTEAFF

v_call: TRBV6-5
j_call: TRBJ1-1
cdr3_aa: CASSSPGTATEAFF

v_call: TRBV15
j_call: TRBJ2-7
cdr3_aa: CATSIGGDADEQYF

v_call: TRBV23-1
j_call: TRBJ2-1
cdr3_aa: CASSQHNEQFF

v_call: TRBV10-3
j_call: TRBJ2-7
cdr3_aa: CAISEDGDPYEQYF

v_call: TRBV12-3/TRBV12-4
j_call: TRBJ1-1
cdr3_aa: CASTRWETEAFF

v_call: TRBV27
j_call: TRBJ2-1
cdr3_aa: CASSPIAGGPHEQFF

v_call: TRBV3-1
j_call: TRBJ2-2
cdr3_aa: CASSLGTGITGELFF

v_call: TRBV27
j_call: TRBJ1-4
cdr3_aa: CASSLSYRINEKLFF

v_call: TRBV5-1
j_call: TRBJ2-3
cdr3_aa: CASTTGGGPLTDTQYF

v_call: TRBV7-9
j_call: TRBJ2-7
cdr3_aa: CASSSPSGLAGDEQYF

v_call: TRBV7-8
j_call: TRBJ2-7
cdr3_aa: CASSLESGTYEQYF